This T cell receptor (beta chain) was observed in a study of blood T cell repertoires in COVID-19. The wider study: T cells, B-cell-depleted T cells, or PBMCs supplied cDNA or gDNA.

This clone was observed a few times. Trimming at V came to 4 bases and at J to 0 bases, leaving 4 bases not matched to a gene. Germline V lookup: CDR1 SGHNT, CDR2 YYREEE (reference sequence). This CDR3 contains 16 residues. In the original processing: From reference gene primer amplification, estimates of nucleated cell counts were derived. Data came from immunoSEQ multiplex PCR; TCRdb stores just in-frame clones and leaves some out. The V and J calls and the clone size are those of that table, but D and trimming were determined from the DNA. The sample has 180,000 or so clones, 70% to 85% seen once. This TCR derives from a man between 45 and 60 years old who had recovered from COVID-19. Sample: peripheral blood. The gene calls are TRBV5-4 and TRBJ2-3; 11 nucleotides match TRBD2. Written as DNA, the CDR3 is TGTGCCAGCAGCCTTAGACTAGCGGGGAGCACAGATACGCAGTATTTT. Encoded protein: CASSLRLAGSTDTQYF.